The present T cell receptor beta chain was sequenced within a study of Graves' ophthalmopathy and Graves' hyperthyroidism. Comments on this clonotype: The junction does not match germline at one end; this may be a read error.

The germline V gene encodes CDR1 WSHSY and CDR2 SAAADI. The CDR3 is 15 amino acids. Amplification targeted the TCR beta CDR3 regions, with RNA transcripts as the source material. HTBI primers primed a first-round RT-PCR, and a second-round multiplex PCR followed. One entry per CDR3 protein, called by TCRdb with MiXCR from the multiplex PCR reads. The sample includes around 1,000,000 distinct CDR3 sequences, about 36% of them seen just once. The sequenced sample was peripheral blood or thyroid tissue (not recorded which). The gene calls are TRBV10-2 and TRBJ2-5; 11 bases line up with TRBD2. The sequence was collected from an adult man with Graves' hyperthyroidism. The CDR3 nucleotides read TGTGCCAGCAGTTTATTACTAGCGGGAGAAGAGACCCCGTACTTC. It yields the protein CASSLLLAGEETPYF.